The table lists the clone carrying this T cell receptor beta chain with a few counts. Its target is not known. This entry belongs to a study of identical twins. With template switching, a universal primer site was added, and the cDNA carried unique molecular identifiers. MiXCR, run by TCRdb on the 5' RACE reads, gives a single entry per CDR3 protein. The sample shows 690,000 or so distinct CDR3 sequences, 8.5% to 9.5% of them seen only once. Study conclusions and caveats: Less excess twin sharing appeared in beta out-of-frame sequences. Cross-sectional statistical analysis was relied on for the conclusions, without the same donors being followed.

The CDR3 covers 16 residues. V dropped 1 base and J dropped 0 bases, with 10 bases sitting between them. In germline, CDR1 is LGHNA, CDR2 YSLEER. The data were also submitted as part of a second study, on yellow fever vaccine responses in identical twins.

Material: PBMCs. The sequence came from a woman younger than 35 in good health. The V and J genes are TRBV4-3 and TRBJ2-1; TRBD2 is a possible D gene (5 bases). The CDR3 spells CASSQVALSSYNEQFF. In DNA form, the CDR3 reads TGCGCCAGCAGCCAAGTAGCGCTAAGCTCCTACAATGAGCAGTTCTTC.